Shown below are 16 T cell receptor beta chains from a single sample sequenced in a study of glioma-infiltrating T cells. Amplification of TCR alpha and beta CDR3 regions from RNA used iRepertoire nested multiplex PCR. TCRdb independently ran MiXCR on the multiplex PCR reads; one entry per CDR3 protein. The repertoire holds about 380,000 distinct CDR3 sequences, with 41% as singletons. Sample: glioma tissue, nonneoplastic brain tissue, or PBMCs (not recorded which). These receptors came from a human donor with low-grade glioma or glioblastoma, undergoing nonglioma brain surgery, or in good health (not recorded which).

This chain connects TRBV2 to TRBJ1-5; the D is unclear. Germline assignment: CDR1 SNHLY and CDR2 FYNNEI. V lost 4 bases and J lost 7, with 8 bases in between. This CDR3 comprises 12 residues. The CDR3 sequence: CASSVGSQPQHF. CDR3 DNA: TGTGCCAGCAGTGTCGGATCCCAGCCCCAGCATTTT.

Ten or more counts support this clonotype. This sequence joins TRBV28 and TRBJ2-3; 7 bases fit TRBD2. CDR3 length: 19 amino acids. Losses at the gene ends were 3 bases for V and 1 base for J; bases not matched to a gene: 16. Germline lookup yields CDR1 MDHEN and CDR2 SYDVKM. The CDR3 DNA reads as TGTGCCAGCAGTTTTGTGACTAGTCTAGCGGCTGGGGGCACAGATACGCAGTATTTT. Translated, it gives CASSFVTSLAAGGTDTQYF. Full variable domain (remainder filled in from reference TRBV28 and TRBJ2-3): DVKVTQSSRYLVKRTGEKVFLECVQDMDHENMFWYRQDPGLGLRLIYFSYDVKMKEKGDIPEGYSVSREKKERFSLILESASTNQTSMYLCASSFVTSLAAGGTDTQYFGPGTRLTVL.

The table lists this clonotype with a few counts. The chain recombines TRBV29-1 with TRBJ2-7; D gene ambiguous. V was clipped by 5 bases and J by 1 base, with 12 bases between them. Per germline, CDR1 SQVTM and CDR2 ANQGSEA. The CDR3 length is 13 residues. CDR3 nucleotides: TGCAGCGTTTCCAAGACTTCGTCCTACGAGCAGTACTTC. Translation gives CSVSKTSSYEQYF.

Remarks on this clonotype: A read error may be the cause here, since a much bigger clone is one base away. The chain joins TRBV20-1 to TRBJ1-6, with a tentative D call TRBD1 (5 bases). The CDR3 loop spans 13 amino acids. The V gene lost 6 bases and the J gene lost 7 bases, with 13 bases spanning the gap. Looked up from germline, CDR1 is DFQATT and CDR2 is SNEGSKA (reference sequence). DNA for the CDR3: TGCAGTGCCATCGACGGGGGGAATTCACCCCTCCACTTT. Translated: CSAIDGGNSPLHF.

This clonotype was recorded many times. The chain links TRBV20-1 to TRBJ2-5; D tentatively fits TRBD1 or TRBD2 (5 bases each). The ends were cut back, 5 bases at V and 0 bases at J, with 13 bases in the middle. Germline V gene sequence: CDR1 DFQATT, CDR2 SNEGSKA (reference sequence). This CDR3 comprises 14 residues. This chain's CDR3 is CSAPGPSYQETQYF. DNA for the CDR3: TGCAGTGCTCCGGGACCTTCGTACCAAGAGACCCAGTACTTC.

This clonotype was counted only a few times. CDR3 nucleotides: TGTGCCAGCAGCTTACAGACAGAATCTTACAATGAGCAGTTCTTC. It codes for CASSLQTESYNEQFF. This rearrangement joins TRBV7-2 to TRBJ2-1, with D perhaps TRBD1 (5 bases). The germline V gene encodes CDR1 SGHTA and CDR2 FQGNSA. The V end lost 2 bases, the J end lost 4 bases, and 12 bases lay between the germline ends. The length of the CDR3 is 15 residues.

This clonotype has just one count. At one end the junction does not follow the germline gene, possibly because of a read error. For the CDR3, the DNA is TGTGCCAGCAGCTCCACTCAGCGGAGAAGGTTCTACGATGAGCAGTTCTTC. This codes for CASSSTQRRRFYDEQFF. V is TRBV6-1 and J is TRBJ2-1; possibly TRBD2 for D (5 bases). In germline, CDR1 is MNHNS, CDR2 SASEGT. CDR3 length: 17 amino acids.

This clonotype has only a few counts. The chain links TRBV18 to TRBJ2-1; D might be TRBD1 or TRBD2, each matching 5 bases. V gave up 1 base and J gave up 12 bases, with 13 bases separating them. Germline V CDR1 and CDR2: KGHSH, LQKENI. There are 13 residues in the CDR3. In DNA form, the CDR3 reads TGTGCCAGCTCACCACGAGGGGCGATCGGGCAGTTCTTC. It encodes CASSPRGAIGQFF.

The chain links TRBV3-1 to TRBJ2-3, with D perhaps being TRBD1 or TRBD2 (5 bases each). Per the germline V gene, CDR1 is LGHDT and CDR2 is YNNKEL (reference sequence). The CDR3 is 14 amino acids. Trimming cost V 5 bases and J 2 bases, with 11 bases left between them. Here the CDR3 DNA reads TGTGCCAGCAGCTTATGGGACGTCACAGATACGCAGTATTTT. As protein: CASSLWDVTDTQYF.

The chain carries TRBV28 and TRBJ2-6, with 7 bases that match TRBD1. This CDR3 has 16 residues. Germline lookup yields CDR1 MDHEN and CDR2 SYDVKM. The ends lost 3 bases at V and 4 bases at J; junction bases unmatched: 6. This CDR3 reads CASSFYTGVGANVLTF. CDR3 DNA: TGTGCCAGCAGTTTCTATACAGGGGTGGGGGCCAACGTCCTGACTTTC.

There are many counts of this clonotype. The rearrangement links TRBV6-2 or TRBV6-3 to TRBJ2-1; D remains ambiguous. CDR3 size: 13 residues. Germline V gene lookup returns CDR1 MNHEY and CDR2 SVGEGT. V was trimmed by 7 bases and J by 2 bases, leaving 9 bases between them. CDR3 nucleotides: TGTGCCAGCATGATGGGGACCTACAATGAGCAGTTCTTC. Residues: CASMMGTYNEQFF.

The table lists this clonotype with many counts. CDR3: CASSYGTGVGNEQFF. The DNA of the CDR3 is TGTGCCAGCAGTTACGGGACAGGGGTGGGCAATGAGCAGTTCTTC. The chain employs TRBV6-5 and TRBJ2-1, with 10 bases aligning to TRBD1. The CDR3 extends over 15 amino acids. The germline V gene encodes CDR1 MNHEY and CDR2 SVGAGI. Germline trimming cut 2 bases from V and 6 bases from J; bases unmatched to any gene: 4.

This clonotype came up many times. The chain carries TRBV10-3 and TRBJ2-3; D call uncertain. V shed 4 bases and J shed 6 bases, with 8 bases lying between them. Germline assignment: CDR1 ENHRY and CDR2 SYGVKD. The length of the CDR3 is 12 residues. Here the CDR3 DNA reads TGTGCCATCAGTGGCAGAACCGATACGCAGTATTTT. This translates into CAISGRTDTQYF.

The V gene is TRBV28, the J gene TRBJ2-7; 8 bases match TRBD1. The J segment lost 8 bases and the V segment lost 5 bases, leaving 20 bases of the junction unmatched. The CDR3 loop spans 17 amino acids. CDR1 is MDHEN and CDR2 is SYDVKM in the germline V gene. In DNA form, the CDR3 reads TGTGCCAGCAGTCCCCCTAGCCCCGGGACAGGAGCTTATAAGCAGTACTTC. Encoded protein: CASSPPSPGTGAYKQYF.

In its sample, this clonotype was seen a few times. V gene TRBV7-9 combines with J gene TRBJ2-1, with D hard to call. The CDR3 spans 19 residues. The germline gives CDR1 SEHNR, CDR2 FQNEAQ (reference sequence). Trimming shortened V by 5 bases and J by 5 bases, and 28 bases separated the two germline ends. This CDR3 reads CASSPQNPPTYYLHNEQFF. CDR3 in DNA: TGTGCCAGCAGCCCCCAGAACCCCCCTACATACTATTTACACAATGAGCAGTTCTTC.

At least ten counts were recorded for this clonotype. Written as DNA, the CDR3 is TGTGCCAGCAGCCATCTAGTCGTTCATGACCGGTACAATCAGCCCCAGCATTTT. It translates to CASSHLVVHDRYNQPQHF. The J gene is TRBJ1-5, the V gene TRBV28, with unresolved D. CDR1 is MDHEN and CDR2 is SYDVKM in the germline V gene. Trimming stripped 6 bases from V and 3 bases from J, with 24 bases between. This CDR3 contains 18 residues.